Each of the 27 T cell receptor beta chains below was sequenced from the same sample in a study of OX40 agonist ivuxolimab in advanced cancers. Assay used: immunoSEQ multiplex PCR; TCRdb lists only in-frame clones, some missing. The data contain roughly 97,000 clones, about 90% of them singletons. The input for sequencing was CD4+ or CD8+ T cells sorted from blood, taken in a trial of the OX40 agonist ivuxolimab. These receptor sequences come from an adult with an advanced solid tumor such as melanoma, head and neck, liver or kidney cancer.

The table lists this clone with a few counts. V gene TRBV30 combines with J gene TRBJ2-7; maybe TRBD2 (6 bases). The CDR3 consists of 11 residues. The V gene lost 5 bases and the J gene lost 3 bases, with 8 bases spanning the gap. Germline V gene sequence: CDR1 GTSNPN, CDR2 SVGIG (reference sequence). The CDR3 nucleotides are TGTGCCTGGGCGGGGCACTACGAGCAGTACTTC. It is translated as CAWAGHYEQYF.

The chain combines TRBV4-3 with TRBJ2-5, with a possible D match to TRBD2 (5 bases). V was trimmed by 0 bases and J by 5 bases, leaving 13 bases between them. Germline CDR1 and CDR2: LGHNA and YSLEER. CDR3 length: 15 amino acids. The CDR3 bases are TGCGCCAGCAGCCAAGATGGGCAAAGAGGGGAGACCCAGTACTTC. Translation: CASSQDGQRGETQYF.

V and J are TRBV6-1 and TRBJ2-1; 7 positions match TRBD2. The ends lost 6 bases at V and 6 bases at J; junction bases unmatched: 5. The V gene's germline CDR1 is MNHNS and CDR2 SASEGT. The CDR3 is 13 amino acids. Here the CDR3 reads CASSAGVRNEQFF. The CDR3 DNA reads TGTGCCAGCAGCGCGGGGGTTCGCAATGAGCAGTTCTTC.

V gene TRBV10-1 combines with J gene TRBJ2-7; the match to TRBD1 covers 7 bases. The germline CDR1 and CDR2 sequences are WNHNN and SYGVQD (reference sequence). The CDR3 sequence is 16 residues long. After removal of 3 bases from V and 3 bases from J, the junction contained 11 bases not matched to a gene. CDR3 nucleotides: TGCGCCAGCAGTGACCCCCAAGGACAGGCTGTCTACGAGCAGTACTTC. Residues: CASSDPQGQAVYEQYF.

The rearrangement links TRBV5-1 to TRBJ2-6, with TRBD1 matching over 10 bases. V was clipped by 4 bases and J by 2 bases; unmatched bases: 9. The CDR3 has 18 residues. Germline CDR1 SGHRS, CDR2 YFSETQ. The CDR3: CASSRRDGQGAGANVLTF. The CDR3 bases are TGCGCCAGCAGCCGTCGCGACGGACAGGGGGCTGGGGCCAACGTCCTGACTTTC.

About this clone itself: At one of its ends the junction is not consistent with the germline gene, which may arise from a read error. The V call is TRBV10-3, the J call TRBJ1-1; 9 nucleotides agree with TRBD1. There are 13 residues in the CDR3. Germline V gene lookup returns CDR1 ENHRY and CDR2 SYGVKD. In DNA form, the CDR3 reads TGTGCCGTCAGGACAGGGGTGAACACTGAAGCTTTCTTT. It is translated as CAVRTGVNTEAFF.

V usage is TRBV7-9 and J usage is TRBJ2-1; TRBD1 or TRBD2 may be the D gene (5 bases each). Germline loops: CDR1 SEHNR, CDR2 FQNEAQ (reference sequence). Trimming took 3 bases from V and 2 from J, leaving 20 bases between them. The CDR3 has 18 residues. The DNA for the CDR3 is TGTGCCAGCAGCTTGGGACCTGGTCCGGGACGGACCTACAATGAGCAGTTCTTC. Translating it yields CASSLGPGPGRTYNEQFF.

The chain carries TRBV11-2 and TRBJ2-1; D uncertain. V shed 1 base and J shed 8 bases, with 18 bases lying between them. The germline gives CDR1 SGHAT, CDR2 FQNNGV. This CDR3 has 16 residues. CDR3: CASSLGPAGMSDEQFF. The CDR3, as DNA: TGTGCCAGCAGCTTAGGCCCGGCTGGAATGAGCGATGAGCAGTTCTTC.

The rearrangement links TRBV23-1 to TRBJ2-5, with 8 bases that match TRBD1. TRBV23-1 is flagged as an ORF with uncertain function. The CDR3 extends over 16 amino acids. The J segment lost 3 bases and the V segment lost 0 bases, leaving 6 bases of the junction unmatched. The CDR3 reads CASSQSARTGKETQYF. The CDR3 bases are TGCGCCAGCAGTCAATCCGCCAGGACAGGGAAAGAGACCCAGTACTTC.

The chain links TRBV15 to TRBJ2-7, with 9 bases that match TRBD2. The CDR3 consists of 15 residues. Germline CDR1 and CDR2: LNHNV and YYDKDF (reference sequence). Trimming cost V 0 bases and J 5 bases; bases outside gene matches: 5. Written as DNA, the CDR3 is TGTGCCACCAGCAGAGACCTAGCGGGGTCTCACGAGCAGTACTTC. As protein: CATSRDLAGSHEQYF.

The CDR3: CASGEDQPQHF. The CDR3 DNA reads as TGTGCCAGCGGAGAAGACCAGCCCCAGCATTTT. The chain recombines TRBV2 with TRBJ1-5, with D unclear. This CDR3 is built from 11 residues. V was shortened by 8 bases and J by 7 bases, with 9 bases between the two germline ends. Germline values: CDR1 SNHLY, CDR2 FYNNEI. Supplemented by reference TRBV2 and TRBJ1-5, the full variable domain reads EPEVTQTPSHQVTQMGQEVILRCVPISNHLYFYWYRQILGQKVEFLVSFYNNEISEKSEIFDDQFSVERPDGSNFTLKIRSTKLEDSAMYFCASGEDQPQHFGDGTRLSIL.

The gene calls are TRBV21-1 and TRBJ1-2; no check of the table's D call, TRBD1, against the DNA was made. TRBV21-1 is assigned pseudogene status. The CDR3 contains 15 residues. CDR3 amino acids: CASSKKKWTAYGYTF. In nucleotides, the CDR3 is TGTGCCAGCAGCAAAAAAAAGTGGACAGCTTATGGCTACACCTTC.

The chain uses TRBV9 and TRBJ2-3; 11 nucleotides align to TRBD2. The CDR3 covers 16 residues. The V gene's germline CDR1 is SGDLS and CDR2 YYNGEE. The V gene end was trimmed by 3 bases and the J gene end by 5 bases; junction bases not matched to a gene: 8. CDR3 bases: TGTGCCAGCAGCGCCACTAGCGGGGGAGGGATAGATACGCAGTATTTT. It encodes CASSATSGGGIDTQYF.

The V gene is TRBV4-3, the J gene TRBJ2-2; D is uncertain. From germline, CDR1 is LGHNA and CDR2 YSLEER. Trimming cost V 4 bases and J 5 bases, with 11 bases left between them. The CDR3 covers 14 residues. The CDR3 region has the DNA TGCGCCAGCAGCCTGTATAGGAAAACCGGGGAGCTGTTTTTT. Amino acid sequence: CASSLYRKTGELFF.

The V and J genes are TRBV27 and TRBJ2-4; 9 bases map to TRBD1. This CDR3 comprises 16 residues. Germline V CDR1 and CDR2: MNHEY, SMNVEV (reference sequence). With V trimmed by 1 base and J by 0 bases, 1 base remained unmatched. CDR3 residues: CASSLYRGLAKNIQYF. For the CDR3, the DNA is TGTGCCAGCAGTTTATACAGGGGGCTAGCCAAAAACATTCAGTACTTC.

This clone was detected once. The V gene is TRBV6-5, the J gene TRBJ2-7, with TRBD1 identical over 7 bases. In germline, CDR1 is MNHEY, CDR2 SVGAGI. The CDR3 contains 13 residues. With 6 bases clipped from V and 4 bases from J, the junction kept 6 bases outside the gene matches. In DNA form, the CDR3 reads TGTGCCAGCAGCCGAGGGACAGCTTACGAGCAGTACTTC. Translating it yields CASSRGTAYEQYF.

The rearrangement uses TRBV5-6 and TRBJ2-1, with 7 bases aligning to TRBD1. The trim removed 0 bases at V and 9 bases at J, leaving 12 bases unmatched. The CDR3 runs 16 residues. Germline CDR1 is SGHDT and CDR2 is YYEEEE. The CDR3 here is CASSLAGQSFEGEQFF. Written as DNA, the CDR3 is TGTGCCAGCAGCTTGGCGGGACAGTCCTTCGAGGGTGAGCAGTTCTTC.

The J gene is TRBJ2-1, the V gene TRBV29-1; no firm D call. The germline CDR1 and CDR2 sequences are SQVTM and ANQGSEA. There are 10 residues in the CDR3. The germline V and J ends were trimmed by 3 bases and 12 bases, with 9 bases remaining between them. The CDR3 region is CSVDWGVQFF. The CDR3 bases are TGCAGCGTTGATTGGGGTGTGCAGTTCTTC.

The J gene is TRBJ1-1, the V gene TRBV5-5, with D perhaps TRBD1 (6 bases). Looked up from germline, CDR1 is SGHKS and CDR2 is YYEKEE (reference sequence). Trimming took off 1 base at V and 5 bases at J, with 12 bases between the two ends. The CDR3 is made up of 14 amino acids. The CDR3 is CASSLIQGKTEAFF. For the CDR3, the DNA is TGTGCCAGCAGCTTGATCCAGGGGAAAACTGAAGCTTTCTTT.

The V gene is TRBV7-9, the J gene TRBJ1-2; D remains unclear. Per the germline V gene, CDR1 is SEHNR and CDR2 is FQNEAQ (reference sequence). This CDR3 is 15 amino acids long. V dropped 2 bases and J dropped 6 bases, with 16 bases sitting between them. DNA for the CDR3: TGTGCCAGCAGCTTAATCGGGGAGGCTGGCGATGGCTACACCTTC. Translated, it gives CASSLIGEAGDGYTF.

The chain joins TRBV7-2 to TRBJ2-3; possibly TRBD2 for D (7 bases). Trimming took off 4 bases at V and 4 bases at J, with 9 bases between the two ends. Germline CDR1 reads SGHTA; CDR2 reads FQGNSA. The CDR3 totals 13 residues. The CDR3 sequence is CASSSGGSDTQYF. For the CDR3, the DNA is TGTGCCAGCAGCTCGGGGGGCTCAGATACGCAGTATTTT.

This rearrangement joins TRBV6-5 to TRBJ1-4, with 7 bases lining up with TRBD1. Trimming at V came to 2 bases and at J to 7 bases, leaving 7 bases not matched to a gene. Germline V gene sequence: CDR1 MNHEY, CDR2 SVGAGI. This CDR3 is 15 amino acids long. The CDR3 reads CASSYAGGKGEKLFF. The CDR3 DNA is TGTGCCAGCAGTTACGCAGGGGGGAAAGGTGAAAAACTGTTTTTT.

The V call is TRBV6-6, the J call TRBJ1-2; 9 bases are a match to TRBD1. The CDR3 is 14 amino acids. Germline CDR1 reads MNHNY; CDR2 reads SVGAGI (reference sequence). V gave up 6 bases and J gave up 7 bases; unmatched junction bases: 9. This chain's CDR3 is CASRRSTGGGGYTF. The CDR3 bases are TGTGCCAGCAGGAGATCCACAGGGGGCGGTGGCTACACCTTC.

The CDR3 region has the DNA TGCGCCAGCAGCTTGGCCTTAACAACTAATGAAAAACTGTTTTTT. Amino acid sequence: CASSLALTTNEKLFF. The V and J genes are TRBV5-1 and TRBJ1-4, with D uncertain. The CDR3 is made up of 15 amino acids. Trimming cost V 0 bases and J 0 bases, with 6 bases left between them. Germline CDR1 is SGHRS and CDR2 is YFSETQ.

V and J are TRBV28 and TRBJ2-7, with TRBD2 identical over 12 bases. The CDR3 spans 15 residues. Germline V gene sequence: CDR1 MDHEN, CDR2 SYDVKM. The junction had 10 bases not matched to a gene; V was cut back by 7 bases and J by 6 bases. CDR3 coding DNA: TGTGCCAGCATCCTTTCTAGCGGGGGGGCAGGCGAGCAGTACTTC. It yields the protein CASILSSGGAGEQYF.

CDR3 residues: CASSPRPGSPTSTDTQYF. In DNA, the CDR3 is TGTGCCAGCTCACCCCGGCCAGGCTCCCCTACTAGCACAGATACGCAGTATTTT. The chain couples TRBV18 to TRBJ2-3; D is undetermined. The CDR3 totals 18 residues. Trimming pared 3 bases from V and 0 bases from J, leaving 19 bases between. Germline-derived CDR1 and CDR2 are KGHSH and LQKENI.

CDR3 sequence: CTSSQEKGQGPHGYTF. CDR3 DNA: TGCACCAGCAGCCAAGAGAAGGGACAGGGACCTCATGGCTACACCTTC. The chain employs TRBV1 and TRBJ1-2; TRBD1 is the table's D call, not checked against the DNA. TRBV1 constitutes a pseudogene. CDR3 length: 16 amino acids.